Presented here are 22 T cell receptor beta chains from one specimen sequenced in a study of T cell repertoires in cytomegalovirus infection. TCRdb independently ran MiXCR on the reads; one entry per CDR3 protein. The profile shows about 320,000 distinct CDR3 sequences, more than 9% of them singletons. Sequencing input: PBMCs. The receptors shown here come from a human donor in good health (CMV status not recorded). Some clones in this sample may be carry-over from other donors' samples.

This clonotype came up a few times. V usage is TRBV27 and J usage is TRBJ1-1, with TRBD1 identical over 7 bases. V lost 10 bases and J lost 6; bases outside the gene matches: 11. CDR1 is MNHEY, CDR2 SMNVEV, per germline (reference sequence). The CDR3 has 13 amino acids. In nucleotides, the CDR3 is TGTGCCACCCGACTAACAGGGGTTCCTGAAGCTTTCTTT. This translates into CATRLTGVPEAFF.

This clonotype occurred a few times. CDR3 coding DNA: TGTGCCAGTAGTACCGGCAGGGATCGTGGCTACACCTTC. It specifies CASSTGRDRGYTF. The chain joins TRBV19 to TRBJ1-2; D may be TRBD1 (5 bases). Germline V gene data show CDR1 as LNHDA and CDR2 as SQIVND (reference sequence). The CDR3 runs 13 residues. Trimming stripped 4 bases from V and 7 bases from J, with 13 bases between.

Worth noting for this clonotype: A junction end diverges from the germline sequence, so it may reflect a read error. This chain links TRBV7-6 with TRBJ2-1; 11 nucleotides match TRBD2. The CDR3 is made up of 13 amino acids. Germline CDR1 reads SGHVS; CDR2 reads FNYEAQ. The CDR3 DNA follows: TGTGCCAGCAGCGTAGCGGGGGGGCTTGAGCAGTTCTTC. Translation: CASSVAGGLEQFF.

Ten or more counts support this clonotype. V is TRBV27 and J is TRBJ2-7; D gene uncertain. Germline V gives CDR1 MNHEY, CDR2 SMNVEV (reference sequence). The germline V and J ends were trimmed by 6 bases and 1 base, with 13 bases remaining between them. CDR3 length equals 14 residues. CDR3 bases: TGTGCCAGCAGATTTTTCGGTGGGTCCTACGAGCAGTACTTC. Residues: CASRFFGGSYEQYF.

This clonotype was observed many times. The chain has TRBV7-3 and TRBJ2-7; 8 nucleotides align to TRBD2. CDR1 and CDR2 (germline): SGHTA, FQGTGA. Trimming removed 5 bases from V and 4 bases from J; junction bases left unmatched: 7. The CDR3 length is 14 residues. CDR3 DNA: TGTGCCAGCAGCCCATCGGGGGGGCCATACGAGCAGTACTTC. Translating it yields CASSPSGGPYEQYF.

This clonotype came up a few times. The CDR3 region has the DNA TGCAGTGCAAAGGGGGTACAGGGGGGATACCACGGAAGTGATCAGCCCCAGCATTTT. Protein product: CSAKGVQGGYHGSDQPQHF. The chain has TRBV20-1 and TRBJ1-5; TRBD1 agrees at 8 bases. Unmatched junction bases numbered 24, after V lost 6 bases and J lost 5 bases. CDR3 length: 19 amino acids. Looked up from germline, CDR1 is DFQATT and CDR2 is SNEGSKA (reference sequence).

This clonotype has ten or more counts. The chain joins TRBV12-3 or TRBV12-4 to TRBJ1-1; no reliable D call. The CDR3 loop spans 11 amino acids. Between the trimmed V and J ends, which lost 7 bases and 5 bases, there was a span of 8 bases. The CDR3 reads CASKMGTEAFF. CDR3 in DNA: TGTGCCAGCAAAATGGGGACTGAAGCTTTCTTT.

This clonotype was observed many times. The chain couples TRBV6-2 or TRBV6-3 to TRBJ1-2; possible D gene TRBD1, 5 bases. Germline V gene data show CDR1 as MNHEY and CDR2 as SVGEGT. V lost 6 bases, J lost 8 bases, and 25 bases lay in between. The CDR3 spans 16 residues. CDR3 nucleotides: TGTGCCAGCAGGCAAACGACCCGGGACTTCCTACTGGGCTACACCTTC. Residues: CASRQTTRDFLLGYTF.

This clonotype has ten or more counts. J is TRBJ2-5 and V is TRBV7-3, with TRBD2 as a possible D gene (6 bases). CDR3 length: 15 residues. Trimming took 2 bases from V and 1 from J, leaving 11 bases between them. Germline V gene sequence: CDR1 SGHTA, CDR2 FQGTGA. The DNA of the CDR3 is TGTGCCAGCAGCTTATCCCCTAGCGCCCAAGAGACCCAGTACTTC. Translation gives CASSLSPSAQETQYF.

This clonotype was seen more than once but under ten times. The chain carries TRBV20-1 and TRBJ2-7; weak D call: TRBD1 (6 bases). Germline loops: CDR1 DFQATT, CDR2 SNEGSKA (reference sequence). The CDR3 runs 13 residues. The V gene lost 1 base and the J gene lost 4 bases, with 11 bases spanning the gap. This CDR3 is CSARGWDKYEQYF. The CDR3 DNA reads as TGCAGTGCTAGAGGTTGGGACAAGTACGAGCAGTACTTC.

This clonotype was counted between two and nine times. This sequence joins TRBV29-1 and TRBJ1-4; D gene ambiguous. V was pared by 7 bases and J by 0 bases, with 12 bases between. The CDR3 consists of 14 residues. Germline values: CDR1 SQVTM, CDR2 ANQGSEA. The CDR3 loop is CSARTDATNEKLFF. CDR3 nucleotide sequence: TGCAGCGCCCGTACGGATGCAACTAATGAAAAACTGTTTTTT.

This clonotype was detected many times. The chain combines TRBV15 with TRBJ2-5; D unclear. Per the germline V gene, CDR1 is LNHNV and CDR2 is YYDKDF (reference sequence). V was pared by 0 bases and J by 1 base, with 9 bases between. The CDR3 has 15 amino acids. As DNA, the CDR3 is TGTGCCACCAGCAGAGACCCTGGCGGCCAAGAGACCCAGTACTTC. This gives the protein CATSRDPGGQETQYF.

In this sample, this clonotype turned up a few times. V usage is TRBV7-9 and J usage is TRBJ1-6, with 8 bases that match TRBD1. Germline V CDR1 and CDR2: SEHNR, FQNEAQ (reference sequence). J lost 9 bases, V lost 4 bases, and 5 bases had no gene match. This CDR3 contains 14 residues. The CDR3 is CASSWGQEGSPLHF. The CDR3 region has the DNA TGTGCCAGCAGCTGGGGACAGGAAGGTTCACCCCTCCACTTT.

The CDR3 spells CASSEFFAGAMGEQFF. As DNA, the CDR3 is TGTGCCAGCAGTGAATTCTTTGCGGGAGCAATGGGTGAGCAGTTCTTC. The J gene is TRBJ2-1, the V gene TRBV25-1, with 7 bases lining up with TRBD2. Germline V lookup: CDR1 MGHDK, CDR2 SYGVNS. The CDR3 is 16 residues long. The ends lost 1 base at V and 9 bases at J; junction bases unmatched: 12. Combining the CDR3 with reference TRBV25-1 and TRBJ2-1 gives the whole variable domain EADIYQTPRYLVIGTGKKITLECSQTMGHDKMYWYQQDPGMELHLIHYSYGVNSTEKGDLSSESTVSRIRTEHFPLTLESARPSHTSQYLCASSEFFAGAMGEQFFGPGTRLTVL.

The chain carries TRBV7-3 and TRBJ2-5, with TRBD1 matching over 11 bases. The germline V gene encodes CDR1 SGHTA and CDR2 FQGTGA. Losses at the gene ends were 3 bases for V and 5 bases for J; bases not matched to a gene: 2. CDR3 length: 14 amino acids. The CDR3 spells CASSFGTGGETQYF. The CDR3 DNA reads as TGTGCCAGCAGCTTCGGGACAGGGGGGGAGACCCAGTACTTC.

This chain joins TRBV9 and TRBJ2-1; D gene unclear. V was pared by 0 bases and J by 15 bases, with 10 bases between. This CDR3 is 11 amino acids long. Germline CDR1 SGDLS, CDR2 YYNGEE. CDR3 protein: CASSVGIEVFF. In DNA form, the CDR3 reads TGTGCCAGCAGCGTAGGAATTGAGGTGTTCTTC. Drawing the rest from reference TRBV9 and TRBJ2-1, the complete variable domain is DSGVTQTPKHLITATGQRVTLRCSPRSGDLSVYWYQQSLDQGLQFLIQYYNGEERAKGNILERFSAQQFPDLHSELNLSSLELGDSALYFCASSVGIEVFFGPGTRLTVL.

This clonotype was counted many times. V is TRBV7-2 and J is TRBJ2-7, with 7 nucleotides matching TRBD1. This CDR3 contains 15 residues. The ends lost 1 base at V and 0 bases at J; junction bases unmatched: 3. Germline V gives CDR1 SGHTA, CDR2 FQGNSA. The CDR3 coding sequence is TGTGCCAGCAGCTTAGGACAGGGTAGCTCCTACGAGCAGTACTTC. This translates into CASSLGQGSSYEQYF.

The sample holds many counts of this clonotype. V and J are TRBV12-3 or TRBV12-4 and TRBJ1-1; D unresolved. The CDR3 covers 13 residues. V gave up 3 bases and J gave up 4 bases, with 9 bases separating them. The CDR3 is CASSFRVITEAFF. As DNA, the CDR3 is TGTGCCAGCAGTTTCAGAGTGATCACTGAAGCTTTCTTT.

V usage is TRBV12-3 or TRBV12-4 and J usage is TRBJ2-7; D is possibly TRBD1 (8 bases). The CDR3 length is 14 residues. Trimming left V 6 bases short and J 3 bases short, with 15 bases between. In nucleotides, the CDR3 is TGTGCCAGCAGGGAAACAGGGGGGGGCTACGAGCAGTACTTC. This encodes CASRETGGGYEQYF.

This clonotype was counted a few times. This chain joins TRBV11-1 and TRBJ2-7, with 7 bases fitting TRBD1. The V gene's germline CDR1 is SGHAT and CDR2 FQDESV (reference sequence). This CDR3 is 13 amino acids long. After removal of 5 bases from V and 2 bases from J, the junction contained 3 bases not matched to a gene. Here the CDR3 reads CASSHGQAYEQYF. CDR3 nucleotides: TGTGCCAGCAGCCACGGACAGGCCTACGAGCAGTACTTC.

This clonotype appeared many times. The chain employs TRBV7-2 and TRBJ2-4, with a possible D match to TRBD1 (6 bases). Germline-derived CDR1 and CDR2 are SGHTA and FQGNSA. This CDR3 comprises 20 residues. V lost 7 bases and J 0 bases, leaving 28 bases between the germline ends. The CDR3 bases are TGTGCCAGCACTAACCCCCGAGGGGACAACGGTAATCTAGCCAAAAACATTCAGTACTTC. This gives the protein CASTNPRGDNGNLAKNIQYF. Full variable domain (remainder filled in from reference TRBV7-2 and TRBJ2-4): GAGVSQSPSNKVTEKGKDVELRCDPISGHTALYWYRQSLGQGLEFLIYFQGNSAPDKSGLPSDRFSAERTGGSVSTLTIQRTQQEDSAVYLCASTNPRGDNGNLAKNIQYFGAGTRLSVL.

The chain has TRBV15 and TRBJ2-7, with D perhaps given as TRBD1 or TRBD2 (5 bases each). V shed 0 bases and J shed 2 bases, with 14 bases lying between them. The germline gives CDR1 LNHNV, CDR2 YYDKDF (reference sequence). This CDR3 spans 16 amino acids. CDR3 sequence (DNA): TGTGCCACCAGCAGAGACCCCACCCGGGGCCCCTACGAGCAGTACTTC. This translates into CATSRDPTRGPYEQYF.